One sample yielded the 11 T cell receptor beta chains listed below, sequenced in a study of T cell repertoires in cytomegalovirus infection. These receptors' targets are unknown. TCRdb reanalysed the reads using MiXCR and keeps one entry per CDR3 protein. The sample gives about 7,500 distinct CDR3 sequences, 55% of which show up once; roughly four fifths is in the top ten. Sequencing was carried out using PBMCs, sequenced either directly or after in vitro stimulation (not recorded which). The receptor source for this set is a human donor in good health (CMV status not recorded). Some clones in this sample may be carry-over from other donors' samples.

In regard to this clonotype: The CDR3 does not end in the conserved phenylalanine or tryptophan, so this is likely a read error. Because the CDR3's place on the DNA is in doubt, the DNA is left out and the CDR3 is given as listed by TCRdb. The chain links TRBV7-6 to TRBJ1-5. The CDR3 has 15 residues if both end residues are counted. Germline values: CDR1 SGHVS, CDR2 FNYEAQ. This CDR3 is CASIPETYSNQPHHL.

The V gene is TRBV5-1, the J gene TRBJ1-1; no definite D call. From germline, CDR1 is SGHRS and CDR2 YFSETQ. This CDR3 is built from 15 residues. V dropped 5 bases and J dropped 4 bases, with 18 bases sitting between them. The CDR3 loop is CASRSEQLVGTEAFF. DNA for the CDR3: TGCGCCAGCAGATCTGAACAGCTCGTGGGCACTGAAGCTTTCTTT.

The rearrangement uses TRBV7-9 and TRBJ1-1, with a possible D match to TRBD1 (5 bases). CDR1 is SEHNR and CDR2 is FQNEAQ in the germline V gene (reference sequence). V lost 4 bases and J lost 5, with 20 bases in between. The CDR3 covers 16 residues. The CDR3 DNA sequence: TGTGCCAGCAGCTGCCATGAGAGGGGTAGTCGGACTGAAGCTTTCTTT. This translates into CASSCHERGSRTEAFF.

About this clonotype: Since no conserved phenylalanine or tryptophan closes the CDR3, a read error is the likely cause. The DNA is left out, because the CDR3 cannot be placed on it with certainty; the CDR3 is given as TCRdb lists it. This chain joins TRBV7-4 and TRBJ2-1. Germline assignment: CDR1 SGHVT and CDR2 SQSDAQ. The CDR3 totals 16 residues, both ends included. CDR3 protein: CASILLGISTYNERFL.

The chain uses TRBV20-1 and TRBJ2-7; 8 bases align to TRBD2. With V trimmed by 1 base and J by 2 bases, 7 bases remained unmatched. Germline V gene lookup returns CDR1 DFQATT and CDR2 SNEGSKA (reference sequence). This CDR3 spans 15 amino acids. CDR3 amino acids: CSARATGTSPYEQYF. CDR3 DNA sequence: TGCAGTGCTAGAGCTACCGGGACTAGTCCCTACGAGCAGTACTTC.

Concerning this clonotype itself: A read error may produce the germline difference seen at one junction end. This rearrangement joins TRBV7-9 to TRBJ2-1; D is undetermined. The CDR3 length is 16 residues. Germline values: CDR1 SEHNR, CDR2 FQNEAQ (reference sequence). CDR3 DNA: TGTGCCAGCAGCTTGTTGGTAATATCCACCTACAATGAGCCGTCTTTC. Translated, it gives CASSLLVISTYNEPSF.

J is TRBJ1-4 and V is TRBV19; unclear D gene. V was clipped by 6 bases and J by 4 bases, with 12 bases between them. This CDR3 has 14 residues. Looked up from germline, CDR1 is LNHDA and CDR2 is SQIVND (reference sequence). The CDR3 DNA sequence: TGTGCCAGTAGGCACAGAATTCTTAATGAAAAACTGTTTTTT. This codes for CASRHRILNEKLFF.

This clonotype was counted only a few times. The CDR3 region is CASSLFGTSVPLPLDYNEQFF. CDR3 in DNA: TGTGCCAGCAGTTTATTCGGGACTAGCGTCCCCCTCCCTTTGGATTACAATGAGCAGTTCTTC. This chain uses TRBV28 with TRBJ2-1; 10 nucleotides align to TRBD2. CDR3 size: 21 residues. Germline-derived CDR1 and CDR2 are MDHEN and SYDVKM. V gave up 1 base and J gave up 4 bases; unmatched junction bases: 19.

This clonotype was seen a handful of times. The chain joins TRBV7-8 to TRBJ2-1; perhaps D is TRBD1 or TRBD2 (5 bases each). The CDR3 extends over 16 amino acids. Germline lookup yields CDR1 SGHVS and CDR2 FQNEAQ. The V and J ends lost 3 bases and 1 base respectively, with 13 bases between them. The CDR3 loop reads CASSLGTNRSYNEQFF. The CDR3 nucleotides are TGTGCCAGCAGCTTGGGGACGAATCGGTCCTACAATGAGCAGTTCTTC.

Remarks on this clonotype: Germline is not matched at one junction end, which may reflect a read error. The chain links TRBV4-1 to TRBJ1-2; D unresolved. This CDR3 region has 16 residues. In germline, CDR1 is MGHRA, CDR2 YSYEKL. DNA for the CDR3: TGCGTCAGCAGCCAAGGCCCCCGGGAACAGCTCTATGGCTCCCCCTTC. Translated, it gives CVSSQGPREQLYGSPF.

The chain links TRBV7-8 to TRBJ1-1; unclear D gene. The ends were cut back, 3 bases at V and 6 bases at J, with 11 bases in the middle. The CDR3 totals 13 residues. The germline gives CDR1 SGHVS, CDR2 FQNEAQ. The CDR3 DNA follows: TGTGCCAGCAGCTTTCGCCCGGTGGCTGAAGCTTTCTTT. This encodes CASSFRPVAEAFF. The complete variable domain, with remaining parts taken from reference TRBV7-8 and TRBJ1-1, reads GAGVSQSPRYKVAKRGQDVALRCDPISGHVSLFWYQQALGQGPEFLTYFQNEAQLDKSGLPSDRFFAERPEGSVSTLKIQRTQQEDSAVYLCASSFRPVAEAFFGQGTRLTVV.